Presented here are 17 T cell receptor beta chains from one specimen sequenced in a study of PD-1 blockade in classical Hodgkin lymphoma. This table comes from immunoSEQ multiplex PCR, and its TCRdb copy is limited to in-frame clones, with some not included. Here the sample spans approximately 65,000 clones, around nine tenths being singletons. Time point: cycle 4 day 1 (C4D1), after 5 to 7 weeks of nivolumab. In every patient, relapse followed autologous stem cell transplantation, while exposure to brentuximab vedotin differed. The input for sequencing was peripheral blood mononuclear cells (PBMCs), taken before the fourth cycle of nivolumab. Every receptor here comes from a human donor with classical Hodgkin lymphoma.

The gene calls are TRBV2 and TRBJ1-1, with D uncertain. Germline CDR1 SNHLY, CDR2 FYNNEI. The CDR3 length is 13 residues. V gave up 4 bases and J gave up 1 base, with 7 bases separating them. The CDR3 here is CASSAEGNTEAFF. CDR3 sequence (DNA): TGTGCCAGCAGTGCGGAGGGGAACACTGAAGCTTTCTTT.

The gene calls are TRBV5-1 and TRBJ1-1; 7 bases match TRBD1. In germline, CDR1 is SGHRS, CDR2 YFSETQ. V lost 2 bases to trimming and J lost 1 base; unmatched junction nucleotides: 5. The CDR3 contains 15 residues. CDR3 amino acids: CASSLYGTANTEAFF. CDR3 DNA sequence: TGCGCCAGCAGCTTATACGGGACAGCGAACACTGAAGCTTTCTTT.

The J gene is TRBJ1-6, the V gene TRBV9; no firm D call. The CDR3 is made up of 14 amino acids. Germline CDR1 and CDR2: SGDLS and YYNGEE. Trimming took 0 bases from V and 8 from J, leaving 9 bases between them. The CDR3 nucleotides are TGTGCCAGCAGCGTAGCTTCCGACCATTCACCCCTCCACTTT. It encodes CASSVASDHSPLHF.

This rearrangement joins TRBV28 to TRBJ1-2, with 9 bases identical to TRBD1. In germline, CDR1 is MDHEN, CDR2 SYDVKM. The CDR3 length is 14 residues. The ends lost 8 bases at V and 7 bases at J; junction bases unmatched: 11. CDR3 coding DNA: TGTGCCAGCCAGCTTGGGGGACAGGGATTTGGCTACACCTTC. It is translated as CASQLGGQGFGYTF.

J is TRBJ2-7 and V is TRBV5-6; the match to TRBD1 covers 8 bases. Germline V lookup: CDR1 SGHDT, CDR2 YYEEEE. The CDR3 contains 17 residues. The V segment lost 2 bases and the J segment 2 bases; nucleotides outside the gene matches: 12. CDR3 sequence (DNA): TGTGCCAGCAGCTTCGGGACAGGCCGCTTTGGGGCCTACGAGCAGTACTTC. It yields the protein CASSFGTGRFGAYEQYF.

This chain uses TRBV7-9 with TRBJ2-5; tentative D call: TRBD2 (7 bases). The V end lost 4 bases, the J end lost 3 bases, and 18 bases lay between the germline ends. Germline V gives CDR1 SEHNR, CDR2 FQNEAQ (reference sequence). The CDR3 totals 16 residues. The CDR3 loop reads CASSSIGTGREETQYF. CDR3 sequence (DNA): TGTGCCAGCAGCTCAATTGGAACAGGGAGGGAAGAGACCCAGTACTTC. The variable domain in full, completed from reference TRBV7-9 and TRBJ2-5, reads DTGVSQNPRHKITKRGQNVTFRCDPISEHNRLYWYRQTLGQGPEFLTYFQNEAQLEKSRLLSDRFSAERPKGSFSTLEIQRTEQGDSAMYLCASSSIGTGREETQYFGPGTRLLVL.

The chain couples TRBV29-1 to TRBJ1-2, with a weak D call TRBD1 (6 bases). Per the germline V gene, CDR1 is SQVTM and CDR2 is ANQGSEA. With 0 bases removed from V and 4 bases from J, the gap between germline ends came to 12 bases. The CDR3 length is 14 residues. CDR3 nucleotide sequence: TGCAGCGTTGAAGAAGGGGGAGTCTTCTATGGCTACACCTTC. It translates to CSVEEGGVFYGYTF.

V is TRBV10-3 and J is TRBJ2-1; the D is unclear. V was trimmed by 4 bases and J by 3 bases, leaving 4 bases between them. CDR3 size: 12 residues. Germline values: CDR1 ENHRY, CDR2 SYGVKD. In DNA, the CDR3 is TGTGCCATCAGTGCCAACTACAATGAGCAGTTCTTC. It specifies CAISANYNEQFF.

CDR3 sequence: CASSQNSATNEKLFF. For the CDR3, the DNA is TGTGCCAGCAGTCAAAACAGCGCAACTAATGAAAAACTGTTTTTT. The gene calls are TRBV27 and TRBJ1-4; no clear D. V lost 5 bases to trimming and J lost 0 bases, with 10 bases between them. Germline loops: CDR1 MNHEY, CDR2 SMNVEV (reference sequence). The CDR3 is 15 amino acids.

This clone was counted once. The genes are TRBV6-1 and TRBJ1-2; D not certain. Germline CDR1 reads MNHNS; CDR2 reads SASEGT. V lost 7 bases, J lost 8 bases, and 11 bases lay in between. The CDR3 covers 11 residues. CDR3 bases: TGTGCCAGCAAACGATCGGGAGGCTACACCTTC. The encoded protein is CASKRSGGYTF.

The chain links TRBV5-6 to TRBJ2-2; tentative D call: TRBD1 (5 bases). Germline V lookup: CDR1 SGHDT, CDR2 YYEEEE. This CDR3 spans 14 amino acids. The V and J ends lost 4 bases and 3 bases respectively, with 10 bases between them. The CDR3 bases are TGTGCCAGCAGCAGAAAGACAGACACCGGGGAGCTGTTTTTT. Its protein is CASSRKTDTGELFF.

The chain links TRBV4-1 to TRBJ2-7; D remains ambiguous. This CDR3 contains 15 residues. V was trimmed by 4 bases and J by 1 base, leaving 14 bases between them. Per the germline V gene, CDR1 is MGHRA and CDR2 is YSYEKL. CDR3 sequence (DNA): TGCGCCAGCAGCCCCGAGAAGAGGAGATCCTACGAGCAGTACTTC. Translating gives CASSPEKRRSYEQYF.

This chain connects TRBV28 to TRBJ2-6, with 11 positions matching TRBD2. The CDR3 is made up of 16 amino acids. CDR1 is MDHEN, CDR2 SYDVKM, per germline. V lost 6 bases and J lost 0; bases outside the gene matches: 1. The CDR3 region is CASRLAGDSGANVLTF. The CDR3 nucleotides read TGTGCCAGCAGACTAGCGGGGGACTCTGGGGCCAACGTCCTGACTTTC.

The rearrangement uses TRBV28 and TRBJ2-4; D may correspond to TRBD1 or TRBD2 (5 bases each). This CDR3 region has 17 residues. V was cut by 5 bases and J by 3 bases, with 20 bases left in between. Germline lookup yields CDR1 MDHEN and CDR2 SYDVKM. The CDR3 is CASSPGPFLSDKNIQYF. Here the CDR3 DNA reads TGTGCCAGCAGTCCGGGGCCGTTCTTATCGGACAAAAACATTCAGTACTTC.

The chain recombines TRBV6-6 with TRBJ1-1; D is possibly TRBD1 (6 bases). CDR3 length: 14 residues. CDR1 MNHNY and CDR2 SVGAGI come from the germline V gene (reference sequence). V lost 2 bases and J lost 1, with 8 bases in between. CDR3 residues: CASSYTGRNTEAFF. The CDR3 region has the DNA TGTGCCAGCAGTTACACAGGGAGGAACACTGAAGCTTTCTTT.

V is TRBV23-1 and J is TRBJ1-2; TRBD1 aligns across 8 bases. TRBV23-1 is sorted into the ORF group, with uncertain function. V shed 6 bases and J 10 bases; nucleotides not matched to a gene: 10. The CDR3 contains 13 residues. For the CDR3, the DNA is TGCGCCAGCAGCCCCGGACAGGGTCGGGTCTACACCTTC. As protein: CASSPGQGRVYTF.

The rearrangement links TRBV14 to TRBJ2-3; TRBD2 agrees at 7 bases. This CDR3 region has 15 residues. J lost 1 base, V lost 1 base, and 2 bases had no gene match. Germline CDR1 and CDR2: SGHDN and FVKESK. This CDR3 is CASSQGTSGTDTQYF. The CDR3 region has the DNA TGTGCCAGCAGCCAAGGTACTAGCGGCACAGATACGCAGTATTTT.